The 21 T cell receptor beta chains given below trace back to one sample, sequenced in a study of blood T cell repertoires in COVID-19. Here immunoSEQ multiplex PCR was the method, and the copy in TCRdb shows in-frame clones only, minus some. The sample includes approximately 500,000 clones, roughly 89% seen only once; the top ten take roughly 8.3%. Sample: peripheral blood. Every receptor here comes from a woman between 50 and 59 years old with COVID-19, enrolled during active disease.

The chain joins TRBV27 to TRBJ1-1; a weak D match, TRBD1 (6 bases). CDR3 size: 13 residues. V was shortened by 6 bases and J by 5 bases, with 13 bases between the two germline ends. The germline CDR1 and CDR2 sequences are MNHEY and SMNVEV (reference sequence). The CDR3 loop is CASSPGVRTEAFF. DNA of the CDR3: TGTGCCAGCAGCCCAGGGGTCAGAACTGAAGCTTTCTTT.

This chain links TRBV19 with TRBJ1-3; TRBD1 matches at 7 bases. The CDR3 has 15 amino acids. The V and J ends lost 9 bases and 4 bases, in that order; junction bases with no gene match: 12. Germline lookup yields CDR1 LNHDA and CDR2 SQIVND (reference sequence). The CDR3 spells CASSPVTGNGNTIYF. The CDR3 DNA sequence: TGTGCCAGCTCCCCGGTGACAGGGAACGGAAACACCATATATTTT.

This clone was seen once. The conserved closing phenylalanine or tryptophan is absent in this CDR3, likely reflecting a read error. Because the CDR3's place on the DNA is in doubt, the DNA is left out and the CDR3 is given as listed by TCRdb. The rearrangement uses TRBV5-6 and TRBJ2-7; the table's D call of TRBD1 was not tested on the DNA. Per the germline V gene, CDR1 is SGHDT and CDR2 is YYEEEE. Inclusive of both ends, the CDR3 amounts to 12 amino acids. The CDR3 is CASSLGQGYWSI.

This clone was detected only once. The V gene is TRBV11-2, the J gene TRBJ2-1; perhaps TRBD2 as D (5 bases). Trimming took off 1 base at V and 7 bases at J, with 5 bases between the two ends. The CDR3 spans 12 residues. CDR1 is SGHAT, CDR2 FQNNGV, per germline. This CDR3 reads CASSLGENEQFF. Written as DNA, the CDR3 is TGTGCCAGCAGCTTAGGGGAGAATGAGCAGTTCTTC.

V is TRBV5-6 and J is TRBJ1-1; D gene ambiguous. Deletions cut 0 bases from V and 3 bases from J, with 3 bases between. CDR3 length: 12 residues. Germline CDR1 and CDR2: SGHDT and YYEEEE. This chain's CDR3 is CASSLADTEAFF. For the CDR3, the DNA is TGTGCCAGCAGCTTGGCGGACACTGAAGCTTTCTTT. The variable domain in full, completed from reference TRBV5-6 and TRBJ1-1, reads DAGVTQSPTHLIKTRGQQVTLRCSPKSGHDTVSWYQQALGQGPQFIFQYYEEEERQRGNFPDRFSGHQFPNYSSELNVNALLLGDSALYLCASSLADTEAFFGQGTRLTVV.

CDR3 sequence (DNA): TGTGCCAGCCCCAGGGGATGGCGGACTGAAGCTTTCTTT. Translated, it gives CASPRGWRTEAFF. The genes are TRBV6-4 and TRBJ1-1; D perhaps matches TRBD1 (6 bases). The germline V gene encodes CDR1 MRHNA and CDR2 SNTAGT. CDR3 length equals 13 residues. V was clipped by 8 bases and J by 5 bases, with 15 bases between them.

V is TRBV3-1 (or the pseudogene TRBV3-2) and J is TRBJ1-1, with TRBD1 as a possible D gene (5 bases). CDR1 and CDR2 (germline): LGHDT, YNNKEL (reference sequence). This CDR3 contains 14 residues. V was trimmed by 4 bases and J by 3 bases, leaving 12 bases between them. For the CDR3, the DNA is TGTGCCAGCAGCCCAGGGCCCGGAGACACTGAAGCTTTCTTT. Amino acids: CASSPGPGDTEAFF.

CDR3 coding DNA: TGTGCCCTGTCGACAGGGGGCCTTACCGGGGAGCTGTTTTTT. Protein sequence: CALSTGGLTGELFF. The rearrangement joins TRBV30 to TRBJ2-2; TRBD1 agrees at 10 bases. V lost 8 bases and J lost 5; bases outside the gene matches: 8. Germline CDR1 reads GTSNPN; CDR2 reads SVGIG (reference sequence). The CDR3 is 14 amino acids.

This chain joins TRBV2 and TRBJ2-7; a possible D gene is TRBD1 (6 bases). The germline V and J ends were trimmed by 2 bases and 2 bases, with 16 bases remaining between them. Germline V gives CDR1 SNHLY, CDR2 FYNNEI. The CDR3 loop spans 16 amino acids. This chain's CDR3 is CASSEPGQPLAYEQYF. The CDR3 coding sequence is TGTGCCAGCAGTGAACCCGGACAGCCCCTCGCCTACGAGCAGTACTTC.

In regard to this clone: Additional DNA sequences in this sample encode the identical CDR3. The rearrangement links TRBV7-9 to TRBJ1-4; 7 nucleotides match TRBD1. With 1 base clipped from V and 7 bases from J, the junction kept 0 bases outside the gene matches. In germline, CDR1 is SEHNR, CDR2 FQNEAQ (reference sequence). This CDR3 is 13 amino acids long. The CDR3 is CASSLGQGEKLFF. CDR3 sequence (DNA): TGTGCCAGCAGCTTAGGACAGGGTGAAAAACTGTTTTTT.

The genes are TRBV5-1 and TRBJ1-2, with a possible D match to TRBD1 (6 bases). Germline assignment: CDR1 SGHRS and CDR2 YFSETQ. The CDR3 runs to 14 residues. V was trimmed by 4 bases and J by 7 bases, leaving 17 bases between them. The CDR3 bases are TGCGCCAGCAGCCGTAACAGGGAAGCCTTTGGCTACACCTTC. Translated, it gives CASSRNREAFGYTF.

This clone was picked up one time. The CDR3 DNA follows: TGCGCCAGCAGCCCGGGATATGGACAGGCCCTATATGGCTACACCTTC. Its translation is CASSPGYGQALYGYTF. The rearrangement links TRBV5-1 to TRBJ1-2; 7 nucleotides line up with TRBD1. The V segment lost 4 bases and the J segment 5 bases; nucleotides outside the gene matches: 14. Germline V gives CDR1 SGHRS, CDR2 YFSETQ. The length of the CDR3 is 16 residues.

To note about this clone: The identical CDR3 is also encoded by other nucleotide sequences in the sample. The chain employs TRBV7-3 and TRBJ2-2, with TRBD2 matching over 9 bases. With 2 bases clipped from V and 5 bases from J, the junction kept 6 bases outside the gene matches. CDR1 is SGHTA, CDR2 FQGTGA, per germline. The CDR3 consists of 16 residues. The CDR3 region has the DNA TGTGCCAGCAGCTTAGGGCTAGCGGGGTCTACCGGGGAGCTGTTTTTT. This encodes CASSLGLAGSTGELFF.

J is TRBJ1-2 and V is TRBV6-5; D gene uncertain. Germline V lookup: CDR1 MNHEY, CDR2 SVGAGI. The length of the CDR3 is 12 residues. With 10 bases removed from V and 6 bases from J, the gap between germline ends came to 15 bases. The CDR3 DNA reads TGTGCCATCTCGGACTCAATTCATGGCTACACCTTC. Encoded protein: CAISDSIHGYTF.

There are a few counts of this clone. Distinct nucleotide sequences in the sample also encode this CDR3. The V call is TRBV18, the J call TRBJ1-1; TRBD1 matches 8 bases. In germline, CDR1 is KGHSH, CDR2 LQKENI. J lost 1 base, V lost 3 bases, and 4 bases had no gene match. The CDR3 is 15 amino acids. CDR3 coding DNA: TGTGCCAGCTCACCTTCCGGGACAGGGAACACTGAAGCTTTCTTT. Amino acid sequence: CASSPSGTGNTEAFF. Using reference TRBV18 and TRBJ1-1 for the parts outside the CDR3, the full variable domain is NAGVMQNPRHLVRRRGQEARLRCSPMKGHSHVYWYRQLPEEGLKFMVYLQKENIIDESGMPKERFSAEFPKEGPSILRIQQVVRGDSAAYFCASSPSGTGNTEAFFGQGTRLTVV.

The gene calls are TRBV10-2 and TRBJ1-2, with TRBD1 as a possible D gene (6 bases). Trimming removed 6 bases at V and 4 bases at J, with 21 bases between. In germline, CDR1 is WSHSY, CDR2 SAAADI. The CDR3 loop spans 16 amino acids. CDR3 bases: TGCGCCAGCAGCCCCACCAGGGGTCCTCCTCCCTATGGCTACACCTTC. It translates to CASSPTRGPPPYGYTF.

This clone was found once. The CDR3 is CASSGYEQYYGGVYEQYF. CDR3 sequence (DNA): TGTGCCAGCAGTGGTTACGAGCAGTACTACGGGGGAGTCTACGAGCAGTACTTC. V gene TRBV6-1 combines with J gene TRBJ2-7; possibly TRBD2 for D (6 bases). Trimming took off 4 bases at V and 3 bases at J, with 25 bases between the two ends. The V gene's germline CDR1 is MNHNS and CDR2 SASEGT. The CDR3 totals 18 residues.

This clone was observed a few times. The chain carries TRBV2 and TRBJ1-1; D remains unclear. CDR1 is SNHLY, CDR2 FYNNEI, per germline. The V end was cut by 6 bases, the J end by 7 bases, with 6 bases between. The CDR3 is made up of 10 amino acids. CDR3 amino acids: CASRYSEAFF. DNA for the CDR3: TGTGCCAGCAGATATAGTGAAGCTTTCTTT. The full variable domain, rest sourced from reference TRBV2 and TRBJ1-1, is EPEVTQTPSHQVTQMGQEVILRCVPISNHLYFYWYRQILGQKVEFLVSFYNNEISEKSEIFDDQFSVERPDGSNFTLKIRSTKLEDSAMYFCASRYSEAFFGQGTRLTVV.

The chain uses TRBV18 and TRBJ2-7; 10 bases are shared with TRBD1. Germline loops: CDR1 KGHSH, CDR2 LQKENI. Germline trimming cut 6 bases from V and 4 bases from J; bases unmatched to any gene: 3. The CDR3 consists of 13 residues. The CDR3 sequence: CASSLDRGYEQYF. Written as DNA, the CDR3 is TGTGCCAGCTCCCTGGACAGGGGGTACGAGCAGTACTTC.

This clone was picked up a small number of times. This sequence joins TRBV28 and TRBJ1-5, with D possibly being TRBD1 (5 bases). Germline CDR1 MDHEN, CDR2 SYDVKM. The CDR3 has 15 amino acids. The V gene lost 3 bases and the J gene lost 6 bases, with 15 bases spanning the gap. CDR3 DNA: TGTGCCAGCAGTTTTATTTTGGGAGGGACTCAGCCCCAGCATTTT. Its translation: CASSFILGGTQPQHF. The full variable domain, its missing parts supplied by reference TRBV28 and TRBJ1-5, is DVKVTQSSRYLVKRTGEKVFLECVQDMDHENMFWYRQDPGLGLRLIYFSYDVKMKEKGDIPEGYSVSREKKERFSLILESASTNQTSMYLCASSFILGGTQPQHFGDGTRLSIL.

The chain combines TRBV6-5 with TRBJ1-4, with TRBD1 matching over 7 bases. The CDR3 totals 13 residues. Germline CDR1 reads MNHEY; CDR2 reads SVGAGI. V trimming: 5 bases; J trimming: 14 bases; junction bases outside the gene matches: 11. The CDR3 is CASSPSGQASLFF. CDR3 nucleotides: TGTGCCAGCAGTCCCTCCGGACAGGCAAGTCTGTTTTTT.